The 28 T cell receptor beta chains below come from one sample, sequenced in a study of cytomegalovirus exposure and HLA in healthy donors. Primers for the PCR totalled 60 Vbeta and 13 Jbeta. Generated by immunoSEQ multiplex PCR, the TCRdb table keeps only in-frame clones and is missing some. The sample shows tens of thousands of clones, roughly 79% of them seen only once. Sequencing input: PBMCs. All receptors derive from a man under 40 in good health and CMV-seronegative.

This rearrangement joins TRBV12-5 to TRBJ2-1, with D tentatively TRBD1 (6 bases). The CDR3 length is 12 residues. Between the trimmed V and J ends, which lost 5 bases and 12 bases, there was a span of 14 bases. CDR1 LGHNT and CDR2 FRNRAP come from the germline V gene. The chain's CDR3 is CASGPDQGRQFF. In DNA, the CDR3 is TGTGCTAGTGGTCCAGACCAGGGGAGGCAGTTCTTC.

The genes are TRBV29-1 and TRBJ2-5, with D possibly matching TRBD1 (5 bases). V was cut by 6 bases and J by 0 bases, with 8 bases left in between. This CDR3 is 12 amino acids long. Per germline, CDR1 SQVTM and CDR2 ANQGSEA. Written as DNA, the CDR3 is TGCAGCGTCCTGACAGACCAAGAGACCCAGTACTTC. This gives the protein CSVLTDQETQYF.

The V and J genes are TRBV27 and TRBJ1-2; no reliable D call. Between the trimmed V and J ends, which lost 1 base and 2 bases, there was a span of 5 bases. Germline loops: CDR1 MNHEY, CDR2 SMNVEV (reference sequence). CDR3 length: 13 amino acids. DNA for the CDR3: TGTGCCAGCAGTTTATTCGTAAACTATGGCTACACCTTC. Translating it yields CASSLFVNYGYTF.

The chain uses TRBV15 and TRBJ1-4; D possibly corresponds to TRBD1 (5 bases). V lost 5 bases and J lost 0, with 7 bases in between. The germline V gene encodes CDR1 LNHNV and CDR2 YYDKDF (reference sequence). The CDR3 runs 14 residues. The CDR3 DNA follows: TGTGCCACCAGCCAGGGCGCAACTAATGAAAAACTGTTTTTT. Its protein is CATSQGATNEKLFF.

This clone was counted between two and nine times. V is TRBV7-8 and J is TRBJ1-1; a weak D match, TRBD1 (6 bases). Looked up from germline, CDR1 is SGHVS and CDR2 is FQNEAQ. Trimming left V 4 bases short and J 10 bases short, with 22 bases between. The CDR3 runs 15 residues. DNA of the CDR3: TGTGCCAGCAGCTCAATCCAGGGGCCACTCAGTGGAGCTTTCTTT. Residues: CASSSIQGPLSGAFF.

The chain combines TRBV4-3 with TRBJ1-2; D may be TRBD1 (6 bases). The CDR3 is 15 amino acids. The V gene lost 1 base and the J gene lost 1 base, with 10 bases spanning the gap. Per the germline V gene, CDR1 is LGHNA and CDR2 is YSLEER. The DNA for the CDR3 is TGCGCCAGCAGCCAAGGGCAGGGGTATAACTATGGCTACACCTTC. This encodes CASSQGQGYNYGYTF.

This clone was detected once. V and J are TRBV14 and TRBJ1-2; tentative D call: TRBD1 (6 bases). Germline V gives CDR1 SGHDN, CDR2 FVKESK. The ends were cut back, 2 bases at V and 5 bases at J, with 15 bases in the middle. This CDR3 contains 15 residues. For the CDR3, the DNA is TGTGCCAGCAGCCAAAACACACAGGGAAGTTATGGCTACACCTTC. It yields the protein CASSQNTQGSYGYTF. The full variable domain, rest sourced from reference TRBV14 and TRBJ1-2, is EAGVTQFPSHSVIEKGQTVTLRCDPISGHDNLYWYRRVMGKEIKFLLHFVKESKQDESGMPNNRFLAERTGGTYSTLKVQPAELEDSGVYFCASSQNTQGSYGYTFGSGTRLTVV.

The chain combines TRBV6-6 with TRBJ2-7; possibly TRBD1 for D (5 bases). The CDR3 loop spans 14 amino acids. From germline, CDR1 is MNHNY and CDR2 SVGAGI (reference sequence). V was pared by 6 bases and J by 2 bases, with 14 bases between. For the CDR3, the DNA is TGTGCCAGCAGCGTTAGGACATCACCCTACGAGCAGTACGTC. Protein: CASSVRTSPYEQYV.

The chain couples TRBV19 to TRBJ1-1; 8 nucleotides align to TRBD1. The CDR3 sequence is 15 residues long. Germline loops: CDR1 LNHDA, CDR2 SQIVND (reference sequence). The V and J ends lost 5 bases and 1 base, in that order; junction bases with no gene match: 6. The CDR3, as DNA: TGTGCCAGTAGTCCCTTCGGGACAGGGAACACTGAAGCTTTCTTT. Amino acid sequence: CASSPFGTGNTEAFF.

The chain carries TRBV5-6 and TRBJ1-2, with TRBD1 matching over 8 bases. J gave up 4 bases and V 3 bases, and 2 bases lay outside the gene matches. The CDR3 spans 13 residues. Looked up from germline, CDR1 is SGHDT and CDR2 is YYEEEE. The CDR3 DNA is TGTGCCAGCAGCTCAGGGGGCGGCTATGGCTACACCTTC. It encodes CASSSGGGYGYTF.

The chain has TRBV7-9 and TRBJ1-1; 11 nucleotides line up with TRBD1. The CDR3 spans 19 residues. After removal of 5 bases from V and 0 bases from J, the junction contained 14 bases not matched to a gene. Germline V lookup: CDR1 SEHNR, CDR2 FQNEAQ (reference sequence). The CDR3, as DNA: TGTGCCAGCAGCCACCCCGGACAGGGGGCTAAAGGAGTGAACACTGAAGCTTTCTTT. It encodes CASSHPGQGAKGVNTEAFF.

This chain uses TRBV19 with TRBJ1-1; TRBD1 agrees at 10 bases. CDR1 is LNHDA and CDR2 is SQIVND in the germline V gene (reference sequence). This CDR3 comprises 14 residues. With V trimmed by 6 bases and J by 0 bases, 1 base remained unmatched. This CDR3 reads CASRTGGVNTEAFF. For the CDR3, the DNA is TGTGCCAGTAGGACAGGGGGCGTGAACACTGAAGCTTTCTTT.

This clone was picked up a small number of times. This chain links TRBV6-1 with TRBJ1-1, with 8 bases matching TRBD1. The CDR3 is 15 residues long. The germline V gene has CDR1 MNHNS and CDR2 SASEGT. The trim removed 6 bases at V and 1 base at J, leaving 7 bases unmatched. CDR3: CASSSLGQGNTEAFF. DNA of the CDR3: TGTGCCAGCAGCTCCCTAGGACAGGGGAACACTGAAGCTTTCTTT.

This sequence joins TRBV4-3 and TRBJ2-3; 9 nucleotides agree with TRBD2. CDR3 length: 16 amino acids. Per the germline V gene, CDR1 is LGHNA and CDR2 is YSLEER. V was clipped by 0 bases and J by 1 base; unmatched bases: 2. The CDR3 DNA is TGCGCCAGCAGCCAAGAGATAGCGGGGGGCACAGATACGCAGTATTTT. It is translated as CASSQEIAGGTDTQYF.

The DNA for the CDR3 is TGTGCCAGCAGCTTAACGGGGGGGCGAATGAACACTGAAGCTTTCTTT. It translates to CASSLTGGRMNTEAFF. J is TRBJ1-1 and V is TRBV7-3, with D possibly TRBD1 on 6 matching bases. Germline values: CDR1 SGHTA, CDR2 FQGTGA. The length of the CDR3 is 16 residues. V was pared by 0 bases and J by 0 bases, with 11 bases between.

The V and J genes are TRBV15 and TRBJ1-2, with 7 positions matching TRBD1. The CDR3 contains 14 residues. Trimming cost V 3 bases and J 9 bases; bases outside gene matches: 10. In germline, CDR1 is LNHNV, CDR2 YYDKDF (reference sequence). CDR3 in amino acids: CATSRGDWDSSYTF. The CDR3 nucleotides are TGTGCCACCAGCAGGGGGGATTGGGACAGTAGCTACACCTTC.

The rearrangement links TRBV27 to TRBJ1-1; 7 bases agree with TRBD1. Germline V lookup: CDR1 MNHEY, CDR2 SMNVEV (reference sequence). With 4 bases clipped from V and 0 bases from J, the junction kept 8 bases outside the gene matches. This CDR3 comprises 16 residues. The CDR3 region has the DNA TGTGCCAGCAGTTCAGGCCAGGGACAGATGAACACTGAAGCTTTCTTT. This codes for CASSSGQGQMNTEAFF.

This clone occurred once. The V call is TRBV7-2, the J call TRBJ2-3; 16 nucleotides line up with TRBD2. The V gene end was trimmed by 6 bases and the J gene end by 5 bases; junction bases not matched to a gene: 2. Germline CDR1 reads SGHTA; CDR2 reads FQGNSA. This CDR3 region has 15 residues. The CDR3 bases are TGTGCCAGCAGGGGACTAGCGGGGGGGGGAGATACGCAGTATTTT. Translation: CASRGLAGGGDTQYF.

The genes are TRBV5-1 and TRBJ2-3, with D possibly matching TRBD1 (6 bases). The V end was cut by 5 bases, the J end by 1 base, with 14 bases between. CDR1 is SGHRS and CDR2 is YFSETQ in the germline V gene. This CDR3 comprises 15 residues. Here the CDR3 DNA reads TGCGCCAGCAGACACCTAGGGGGTCGCACAGATACGCAGTATTTT. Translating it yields CASRHLGGRTDTQYF.

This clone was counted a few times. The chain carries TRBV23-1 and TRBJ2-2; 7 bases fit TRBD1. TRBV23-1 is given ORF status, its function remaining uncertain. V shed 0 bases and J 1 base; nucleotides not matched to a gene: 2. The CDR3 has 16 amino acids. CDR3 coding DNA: TGCGCCAGCAGTCAATCTTGGACAGGGAACACCGGGGAGCTGTTTTTT. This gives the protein CASSQSWTGNTGELFF.

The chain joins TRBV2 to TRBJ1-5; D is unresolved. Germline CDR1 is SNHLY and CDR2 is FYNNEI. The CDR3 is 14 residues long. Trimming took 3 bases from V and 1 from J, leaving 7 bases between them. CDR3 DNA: TGTGCCAGCAGTGATTGGCAGAGCAATCAGCCCCAGCATTTT. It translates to CASSDWQSNQPQHF.

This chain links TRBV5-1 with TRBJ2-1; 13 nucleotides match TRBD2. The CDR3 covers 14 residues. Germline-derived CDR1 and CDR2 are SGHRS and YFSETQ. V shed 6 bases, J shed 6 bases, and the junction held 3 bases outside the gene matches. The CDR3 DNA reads TGCGCCAGCACCGGACTAGCGGGAGTCAATGAGCAGTTCTTC. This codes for CASTGLAGVNEQFF.

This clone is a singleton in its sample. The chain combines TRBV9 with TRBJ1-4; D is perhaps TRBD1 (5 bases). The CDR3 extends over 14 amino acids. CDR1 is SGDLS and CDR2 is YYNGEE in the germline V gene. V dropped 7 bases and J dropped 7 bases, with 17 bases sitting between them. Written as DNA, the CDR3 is TGTGCCAGCTCCCTGGGGGGTGTTGGTGAAAAACTGTTTTTT. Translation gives CASSLGGVGEKLFF.

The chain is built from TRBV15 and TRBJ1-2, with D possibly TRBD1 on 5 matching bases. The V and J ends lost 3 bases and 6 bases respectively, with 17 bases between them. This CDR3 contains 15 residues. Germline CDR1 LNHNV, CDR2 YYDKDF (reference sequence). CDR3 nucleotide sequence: TGTGCCACCAGCAGGGGTTCTTCTCAGGGTCATGGCTACACCTTC. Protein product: CATSRGSSQGHGYTF. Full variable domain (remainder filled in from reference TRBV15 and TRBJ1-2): DAMVIQNPRYQVTQFGKPVTLSCSQTLNHNVMYWYQQKSSQAPKLLFHYYDKDFNNEADTPDNFQSRRPNTSFCFLDIRSPGLGDTAMYLCATSRGSSQGHGYTFGSGTRLTVV.

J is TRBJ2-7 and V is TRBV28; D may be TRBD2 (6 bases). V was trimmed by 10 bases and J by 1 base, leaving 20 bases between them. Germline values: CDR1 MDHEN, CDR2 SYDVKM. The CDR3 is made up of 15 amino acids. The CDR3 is CAIRERAASSYEQYF. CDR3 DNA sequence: TGTGCCATCAGGGAGCGGGCTGCGTCTTCCTACGAGCAGTACTTC.

CDR3 residues: CASSLGRQGNTEAFF. CDR3 sequence (DNA): TGTGCCAGCAGCTTAGGAAGACAGGGGAACACTGAAGCTTTCTTT. The rearrangement uses TRBV11-3 and TRBJ1-1; 7 bases fit TRBD1. The germline CDR1 and CDR2 sequences are SGHNT and YENEEA. The J segment lost 1 base and the V segment lost 1 base, leaving 3 bases of the junction unmatched. The CDR3 is 15 amino acids. Full variable domain (rest looked up from reference TRBV11-3 and TRBJ1-1): EAGVVQSPRYKIIEKKQPVAFWCNPISGHNTLYWYLQNLGQGPELLIRYENEEAVDDSQLPKDRFSAERLKGVDSTLKIQPAELGDSAVYLCASSLGRQGNTEAFFGQGTRLTVV.

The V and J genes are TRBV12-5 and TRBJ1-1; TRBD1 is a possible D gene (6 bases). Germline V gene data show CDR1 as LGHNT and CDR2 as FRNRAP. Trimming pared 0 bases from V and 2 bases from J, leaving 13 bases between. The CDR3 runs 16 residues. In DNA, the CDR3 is TGTGCTAGTGGTTTGGTAATCGGGACACTTAACACTGAAGCTTTCTTT. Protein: CASGLVIGTLNTEAFF.

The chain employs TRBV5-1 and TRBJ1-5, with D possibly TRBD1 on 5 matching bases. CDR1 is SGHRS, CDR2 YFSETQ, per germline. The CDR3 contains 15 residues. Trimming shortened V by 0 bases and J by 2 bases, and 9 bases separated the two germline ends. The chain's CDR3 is CASSLDAGGNQPQHF. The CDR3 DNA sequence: TGCGCCAGCAGCTTGGACGCGGGGGGCAATCAGCCCCAGCATTTT.